This T cell receptor (beta chain) was profiled in a study of OX40 agonist ivuxolimab in advanced cancers. Study as a whole: Patients were 82.7% male with ages about 23 to 80, mean about 54. Three patients showed partial responses: one hepatocellular carcinoma and two cutaneous melanoma cases.

Germline values: CDR1 SNHLY, CDR2 FYNNEI. V was trimmed by 11 bases and J by 7 bases, leaving 17 bases between them. CDR3 length: 13 residues. The method was immunoSEQ multiplex PCR; TCRdb's version includes in-frame clones alone and lacks a portion of them. The table includes under 85,000 clones, 86% detected once. This clone has only one observation. No antigen is known for it. The study's findings and limits: There were, on average, more expanded clones in CD8+ T cells than in CD4+. There was clonal expansion of CD4+ and CD8+ blood T cells by week 6 at 0.1 to 3.0 mg/kg.

The TCR comes from an adult with an advanced solid tumor such as melanoma, head and neck, liver or kidney cancer. This chain links TRBV2 with TRBJ1-4; maybe TRBD1 (5 bases). The sample was CD4+ or CD8+ T cells sorted from blood, taken in a trial of the OX40 agonist ivuxolimab. CDR3 sequence reads: CAGSSQGGEKLFF. The CDR3 DNA reads TGTGCCGGTTCAAGTCAGGGAGGTGAAAAACTGTTTTTT.